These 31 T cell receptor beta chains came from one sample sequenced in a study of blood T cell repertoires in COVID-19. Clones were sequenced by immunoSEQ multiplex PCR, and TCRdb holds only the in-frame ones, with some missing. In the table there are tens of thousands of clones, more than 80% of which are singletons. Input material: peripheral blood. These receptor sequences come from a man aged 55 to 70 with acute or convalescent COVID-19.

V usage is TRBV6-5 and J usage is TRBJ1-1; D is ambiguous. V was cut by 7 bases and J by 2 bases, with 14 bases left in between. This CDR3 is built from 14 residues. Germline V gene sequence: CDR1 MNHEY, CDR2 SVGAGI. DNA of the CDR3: TGTGCCAGCACCCCCCCCGGTCCTAACACTGAAGCTTTCTTT. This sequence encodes CASTPPGPNTEAFF.

CDR3 protein: CASGPHNNEQFF. The CDR3 DNA reads TGTGCCAGCGGTCCTCACAACAATGAGCAGTTCTTC. The V and J genes are TRBV4-2 and TRBJ2-1; no reliable D call. The CDR3 covers 12 residues. Germline CDR1 LGHNA, CDR2 YNFKEQ. V was cut by 8 bases and J by 5 bases, with 10 bases left in between.

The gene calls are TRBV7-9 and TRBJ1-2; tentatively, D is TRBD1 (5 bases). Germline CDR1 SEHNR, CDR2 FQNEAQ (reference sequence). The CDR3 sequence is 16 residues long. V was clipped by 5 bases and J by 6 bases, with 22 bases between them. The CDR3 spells CASSLPTGPEIHGYTF. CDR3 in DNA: TGTGCCAGCAGCCTTCCTACAGGACCGGAGATCCATGGCTACACCTTC.

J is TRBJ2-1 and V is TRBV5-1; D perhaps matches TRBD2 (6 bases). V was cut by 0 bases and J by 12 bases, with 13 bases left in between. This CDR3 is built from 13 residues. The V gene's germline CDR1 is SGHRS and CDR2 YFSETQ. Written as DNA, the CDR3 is TGCGCCAGCAGCTTGGGGGCGGGGACCAGGCAGTTCTTC. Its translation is CASSLGAGTRQFF.

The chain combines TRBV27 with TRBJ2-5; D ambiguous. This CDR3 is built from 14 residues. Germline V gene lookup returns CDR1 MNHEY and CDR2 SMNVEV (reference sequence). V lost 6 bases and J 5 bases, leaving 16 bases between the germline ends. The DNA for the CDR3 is TGTGCCAGCAGCTTCAGGCTCTCGGCGGAGACCCAGTACTTC. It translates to CASSFRLSAETQYF.

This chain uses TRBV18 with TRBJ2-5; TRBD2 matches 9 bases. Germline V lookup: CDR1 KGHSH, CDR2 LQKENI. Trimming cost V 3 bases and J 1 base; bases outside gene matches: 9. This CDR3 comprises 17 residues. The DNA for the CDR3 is TGTGCCAGCTCACCGCCTAGGGGCGGGGGGGCCCAAGAGACCCAGTACTTC. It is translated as CASSPPRGGGAQETQYF.

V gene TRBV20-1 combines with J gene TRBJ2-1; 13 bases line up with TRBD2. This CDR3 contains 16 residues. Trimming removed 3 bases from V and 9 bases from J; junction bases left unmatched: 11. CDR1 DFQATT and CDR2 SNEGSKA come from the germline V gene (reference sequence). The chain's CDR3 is CSASPGLAGDSSEQFF. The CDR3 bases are TGCAGTGCTAGTCCAGGACTAGCGGGAGATAGTAGTGAGCAGTTCTTC.

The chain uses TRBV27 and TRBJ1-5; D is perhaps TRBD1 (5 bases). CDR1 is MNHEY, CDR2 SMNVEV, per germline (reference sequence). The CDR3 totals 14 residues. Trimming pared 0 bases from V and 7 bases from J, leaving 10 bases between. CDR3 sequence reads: CASSLSGVGQPQHF. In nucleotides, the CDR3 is TGTGCCAGCAGTTTATCAGGGGTAGGCCAGCCCCAGCATTTT.

CDR3 bases: TGTGCCAGCGTGGACTTATCCTACGAGCAGTACTTC. Protein sequence: CASVDLSYEQYF. J is TRBJ2-7 and V is TRBV2; possibly TRBD2 for D (5 bases). The germline V and J ends were trimmed by 8 bases and 1 base, with 9 bases remaining between them. The CDR3 extends over 12 amino acids. Germline lookup yields CDR1 SNHLY and CDR2 FYNNEI.

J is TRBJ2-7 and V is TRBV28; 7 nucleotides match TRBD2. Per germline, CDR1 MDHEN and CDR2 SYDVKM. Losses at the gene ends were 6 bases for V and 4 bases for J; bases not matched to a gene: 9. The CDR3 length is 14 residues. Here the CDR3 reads CASSFSEREYEQYF. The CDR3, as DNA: TGTGCCAGCAGCTTCTCAGAGCGGGAATACGAGCAGTACTTC.

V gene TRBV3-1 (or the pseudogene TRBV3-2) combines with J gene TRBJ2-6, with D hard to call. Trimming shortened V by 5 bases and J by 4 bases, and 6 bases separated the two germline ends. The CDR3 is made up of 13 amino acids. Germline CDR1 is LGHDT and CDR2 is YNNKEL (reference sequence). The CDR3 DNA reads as TGTGCCAGCAGCTCGGTAGGGGCCAACGTCCTGACTTTC. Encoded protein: CASSSVGANVLTF.

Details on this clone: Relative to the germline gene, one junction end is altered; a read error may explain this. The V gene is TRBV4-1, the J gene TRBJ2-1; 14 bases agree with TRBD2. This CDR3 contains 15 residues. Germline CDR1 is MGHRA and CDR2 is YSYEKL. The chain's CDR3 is CATSRTSGGTNEQFF. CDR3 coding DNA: TGCGCCACCAGCCGGACTAGCGGGGGGACCAATGAGCAGTTCTTC.

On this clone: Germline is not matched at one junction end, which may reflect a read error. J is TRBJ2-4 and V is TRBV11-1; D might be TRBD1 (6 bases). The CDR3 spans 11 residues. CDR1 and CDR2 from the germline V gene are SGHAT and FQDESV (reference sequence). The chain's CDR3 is CASSLKDSVPF. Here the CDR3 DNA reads TGTGCCAGCAGCTTGAAGGACAGCGTTCCCTTC.

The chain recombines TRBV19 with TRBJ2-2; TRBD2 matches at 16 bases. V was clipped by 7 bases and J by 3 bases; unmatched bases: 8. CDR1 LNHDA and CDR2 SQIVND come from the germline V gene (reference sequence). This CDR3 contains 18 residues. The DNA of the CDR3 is TGTGCCAGTACTCCGGGACTAGCGGGAGGGAGGGACACCGGGGAGCTGTTTTTT. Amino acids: CASTPGLAGGRDTGELFF.

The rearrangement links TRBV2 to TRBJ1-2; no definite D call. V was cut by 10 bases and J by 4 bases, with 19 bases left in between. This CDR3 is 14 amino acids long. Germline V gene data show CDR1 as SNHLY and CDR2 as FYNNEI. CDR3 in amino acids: CAIMPLGLSYGYTF. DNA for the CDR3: TGTGCCATCATGCCCCTTGGTTTGAGCTATGGCTACACCTTC.

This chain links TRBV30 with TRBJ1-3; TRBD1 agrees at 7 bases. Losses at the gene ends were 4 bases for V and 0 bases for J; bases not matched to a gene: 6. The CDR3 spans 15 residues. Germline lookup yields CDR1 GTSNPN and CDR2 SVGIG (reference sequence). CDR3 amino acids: CAWKGGRNSGNTIYF. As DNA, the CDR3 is TGTGCCTGGAAAGGGGGCCGGAACTCTGGAAACACCATATATTTT. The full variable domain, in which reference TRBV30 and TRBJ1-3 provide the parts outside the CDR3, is SQTIHQWPATLVQPVGSPLSLECTVEGTSNPNLYWYRQAAGRGLQLLFYSVGIGQISSEVPQNLSASRPQDRQFILSSKKLLLSDSGFYLCAWKGGRNSGNTIYFGEGSWLTVV.

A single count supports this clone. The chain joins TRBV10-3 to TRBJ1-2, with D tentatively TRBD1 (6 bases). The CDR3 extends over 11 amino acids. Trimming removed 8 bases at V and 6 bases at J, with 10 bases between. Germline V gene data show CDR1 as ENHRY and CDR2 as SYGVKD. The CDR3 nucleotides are TGTGCCATCGGGCCAGGGGATGGCTACACCTTC. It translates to CAIGPGDGYTF.

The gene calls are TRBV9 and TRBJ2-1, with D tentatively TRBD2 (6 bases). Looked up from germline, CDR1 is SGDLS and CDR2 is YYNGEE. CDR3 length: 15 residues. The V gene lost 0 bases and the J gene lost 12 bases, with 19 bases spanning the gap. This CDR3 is CASSVGGVGINRQFF. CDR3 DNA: TGTGCCAGCAGCGTAGGCGGGGTGGGGATCAATAGGCAGTTCTTC.

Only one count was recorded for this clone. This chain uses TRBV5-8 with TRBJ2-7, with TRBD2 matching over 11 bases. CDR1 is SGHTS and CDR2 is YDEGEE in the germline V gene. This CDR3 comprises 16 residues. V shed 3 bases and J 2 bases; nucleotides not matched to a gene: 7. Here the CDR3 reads CASSYPGLAVAYEQYF. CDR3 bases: TGTGCCAGCAGCTACCCGGGACTAGCGGTGGCCTACGAGCAGTACTTC.

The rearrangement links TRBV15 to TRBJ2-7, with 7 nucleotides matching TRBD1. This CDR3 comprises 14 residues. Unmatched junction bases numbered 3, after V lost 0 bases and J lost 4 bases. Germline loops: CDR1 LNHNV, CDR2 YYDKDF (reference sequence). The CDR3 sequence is CATSRETGAYEQYF. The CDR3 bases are TGTGCCACCAGCAGAGAAACAGGGGCATACGAGCAGTACTTC.

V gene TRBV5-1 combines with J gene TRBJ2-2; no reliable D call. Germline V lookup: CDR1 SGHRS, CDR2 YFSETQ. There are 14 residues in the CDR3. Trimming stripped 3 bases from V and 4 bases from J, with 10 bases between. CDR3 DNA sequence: TGCGCCAGCAGCTCCGACACACTCACCGGGGAGCTGTTTTTT. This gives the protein CASSSDTLTGELFF.

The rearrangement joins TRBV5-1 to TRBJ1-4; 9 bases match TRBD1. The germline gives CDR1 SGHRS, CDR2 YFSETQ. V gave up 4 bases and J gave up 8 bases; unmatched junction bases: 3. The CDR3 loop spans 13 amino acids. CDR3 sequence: CASSTGQGEKLFF. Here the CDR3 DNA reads TGCGCCAGCAGCACTGGACAGGGGGAAAAACTGTTTTTT.

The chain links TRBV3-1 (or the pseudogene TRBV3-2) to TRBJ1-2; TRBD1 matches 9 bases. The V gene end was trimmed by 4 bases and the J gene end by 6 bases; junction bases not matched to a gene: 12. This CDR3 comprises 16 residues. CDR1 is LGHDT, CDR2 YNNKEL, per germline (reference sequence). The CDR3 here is CASSRIGSGQGNGYTF. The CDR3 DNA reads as TGTGCCAGCAGCCGCATTGGGAGTGGACAGGGGAATGGCTACACCTTC.

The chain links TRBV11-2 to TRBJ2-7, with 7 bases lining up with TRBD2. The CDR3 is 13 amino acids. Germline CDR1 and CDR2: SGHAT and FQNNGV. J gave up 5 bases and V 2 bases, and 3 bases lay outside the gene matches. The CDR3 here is CASSLTSENEQYF. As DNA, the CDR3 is TGTGCCAGCAGCTTAACTAGCGAGAACGAGCAGTACTTC.

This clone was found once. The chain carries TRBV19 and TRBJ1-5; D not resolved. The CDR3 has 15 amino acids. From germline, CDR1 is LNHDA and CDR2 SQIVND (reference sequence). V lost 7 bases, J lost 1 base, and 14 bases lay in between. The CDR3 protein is CASKPLPGSNQPQHF. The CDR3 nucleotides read TGTGCCAGTAAGCCCCTCCCCGGGAGCAATCAGCCCCAGCATTTT.

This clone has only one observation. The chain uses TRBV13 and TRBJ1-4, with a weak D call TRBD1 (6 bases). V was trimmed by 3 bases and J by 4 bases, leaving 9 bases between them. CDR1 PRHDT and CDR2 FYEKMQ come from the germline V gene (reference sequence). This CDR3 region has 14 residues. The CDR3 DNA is TGTGCCAGCAGCTTCAGGGGATTTAATGAAAAACTGTTTTTT. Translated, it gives CASSFRGFNEKLFF. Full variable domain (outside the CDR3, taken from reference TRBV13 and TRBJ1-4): AAGVIQSPRHLIKEKRETATLKCYPIPRHDTVYWYQQGPGQDPQFLISFYEKMQSDKGSIPDRFSAQQFSDYHSELNMSSLELGDSALYFCASSFRGFNEKLFFGSGTQLSVL.

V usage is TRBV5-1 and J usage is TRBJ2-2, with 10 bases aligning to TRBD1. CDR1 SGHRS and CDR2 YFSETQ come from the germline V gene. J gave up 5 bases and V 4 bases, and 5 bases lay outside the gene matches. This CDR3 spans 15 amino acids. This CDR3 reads CASSGTGEPTGELFF. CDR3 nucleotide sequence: TGCGCCAGCAGCGGGACAGGGGAACCTACCGGGGAGCTGTTTTTT. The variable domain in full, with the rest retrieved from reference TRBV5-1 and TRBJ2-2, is KAGVTQTPRYLIKTRGQQVTLSCSPISGHRSVSWYQQTPGQGLQFLFEYFSETQRNKGNFPGRFSGRQFSNSRSEMNVSTLELGDSALYLCASSGTGEPTGELFFGEGSRLTVL.

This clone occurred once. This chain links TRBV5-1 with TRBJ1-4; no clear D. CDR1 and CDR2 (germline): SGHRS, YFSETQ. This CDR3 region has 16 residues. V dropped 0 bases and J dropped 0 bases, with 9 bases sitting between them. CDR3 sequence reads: CASSLAFGTTNEKLFF. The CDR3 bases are TGCGCCAGCAGCTTGGCCTTCGGTACAACTAATGAAAAACTGTTTTTT.

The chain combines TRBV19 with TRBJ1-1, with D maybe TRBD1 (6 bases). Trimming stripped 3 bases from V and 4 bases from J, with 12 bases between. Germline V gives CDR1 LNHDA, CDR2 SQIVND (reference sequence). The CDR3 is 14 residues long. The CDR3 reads CASSMGDISTEAFF. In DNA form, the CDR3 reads TGTGCCAGTAGTATGGGGGACATCAGCACTGAAGCTTTCTTT.

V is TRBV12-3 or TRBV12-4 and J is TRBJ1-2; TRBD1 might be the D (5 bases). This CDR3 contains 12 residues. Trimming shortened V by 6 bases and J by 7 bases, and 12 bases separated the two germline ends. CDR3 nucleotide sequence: TGTGCCAGCAGCTGGGAGGGACTTGGCTACACCTTC. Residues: CASSWEGLGYTF.

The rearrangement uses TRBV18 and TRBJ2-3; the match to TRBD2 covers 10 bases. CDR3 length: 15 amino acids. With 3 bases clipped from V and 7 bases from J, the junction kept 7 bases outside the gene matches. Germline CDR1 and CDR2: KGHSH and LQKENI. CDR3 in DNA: TGTGCCAGCTCACCGGCGGCTAGCGGGGGTTATACGCAGTATTTT. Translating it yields CASSPAASGGYTQYF.